This TCR beta chain was profiled in a study of T cell changes during pregnancy in multiple sclerosis. This clone was recorded once. Sequencing was performed with immunoSEQ multiplex PCR; in TCRdb, only in-frame clones are kept and a portion is missing. The repertoire consists of under 65,000 clones, with 80% to 95% occurring once and the leading ten covering roughly 0.66%. Trimming stripped 0 bases from V and 13 bases from J, with 10 bases between. Germline assignment: CDR1 DFQATT and CDR2 SNEGSKA (reference sequence). This CDR3 contains 11 residues. This material consisted of CD4+ T cells from peripheral blood mononuclear cells, taken after pregnancy. The chain links TRBV20-1 to TRBJ2-1; no definite D call. This receptor was obtained from a female donor in good health, enrolled as a control in a pregnancy study. The CDR3 region has the DNA TGCAGTGCTAGAGATGTGGCAACCCAGTTCTTC. Translated: CSARDVATQFF.